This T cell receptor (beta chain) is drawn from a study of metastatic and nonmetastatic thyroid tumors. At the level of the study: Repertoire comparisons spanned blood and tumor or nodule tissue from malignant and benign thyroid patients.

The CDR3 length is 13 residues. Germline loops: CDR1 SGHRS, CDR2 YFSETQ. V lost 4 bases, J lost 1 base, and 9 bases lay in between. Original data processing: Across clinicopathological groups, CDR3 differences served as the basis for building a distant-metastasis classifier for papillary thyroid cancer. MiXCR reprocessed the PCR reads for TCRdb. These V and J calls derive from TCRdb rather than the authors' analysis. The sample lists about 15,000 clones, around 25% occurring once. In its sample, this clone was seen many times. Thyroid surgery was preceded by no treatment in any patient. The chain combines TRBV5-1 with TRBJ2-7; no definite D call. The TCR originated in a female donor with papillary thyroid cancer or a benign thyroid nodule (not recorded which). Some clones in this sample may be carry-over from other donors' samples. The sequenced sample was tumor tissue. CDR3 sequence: CASSRAESYEQYF. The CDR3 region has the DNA TGCGCCAGCAGCCGCGCAGAATCCTACGAGCAGTACTTC.